The 10 T cell receptor beta chains below were found in one sample sequenced in a study of T cell responses to AZD1222 COVID-19 vaccine. Profiling relied on immunoSEQ multiplex PCR, and the TCRdb table lists in-frame clones only, not all of them. The data hold 90,000 to 110,000 clones, with 89% observed a single time. The input for sequencing was peripheral blood, taken 28 days after the second AZD1222 dose. These receptors all come from an adult who received the AZD1222 COVID-19 vaccine.

The V call is TRBV11-1, the J call TRBJ2-4; the D is unclear. The CDR3 extends over 13 amino acids. Trimming shortened V by 8 bases and J by 5 bases, and 13 bases separated the two germline ends. Germline CDR1 is SGHAT and CDR2 is FQDESV (reference sequence). In nucleotides, the CDR3 is TGTGCCAGCCAGCCTAGTCCTCAAAACATTCAGTACTTC. Its translation is CASQPSPQNIQYF.

The rearrangement joins TRBV11-2 to TRBJ2-2; TRBD1 aligns across 9 bases. CDR1 is SGHAT and CDR2 is FQNNGV in the germline V gene. J lost 3 bases, V lost 7 bases, and 12 bases had no gene match. The CDR3 length is 17 residues. The CDR3 DNA is TGTGCCAGCACCCCGCATTCCGGGACAGGGTACACCGGGGAGCTGTTTTTT. It codes for CASTPHSGTGYTGELFF.

This chain joins TRBV10-3 and TRBJ2-1; 7 nucleotides line up with TRBD2. Per germline, CDR1 ENHRY and CDR2 SYGVKD. This CDR3 comprises 15 residues. With 5 bases clipped from V and 7 bases from J, the junction kept 11 bases outside the gene matches. CDR3 DNA sequence: TGTGCCATCAGTCCTCAGGCGGGAGCCGGGAATGAGCAGTTCTTC. Residues: CAISPQAGAGNEQFF.

The chain carries TRBV18 and TRBJ2-7, with D unresolved. Germline-derived CDR1 and CDR2 are KGHSH and LQKENI. With 7 bases removed from V and 5 bases from J, the gap between germline ends came to 9 bases. The CDR3 extends over 11 amino acids. The CDR3: CASLNRDEQYF. The CDR3, as DNA: TGTGCCAGCTTGAACCGGGACGAGCAGTACTTC. The full variable domain, completed using reference TRBV18 and TRBJ2-7, is NAGVMQNPRHLVRRRGQEARLRCSPMKGHSHVYWYRQLPEEGLKFMVYLQKENIIDESGMPKERFSAEFPKEGPSILRIQQVVRGDSAAYFCASLNRDEQYFGPGTRLTVT.

The table lists this clone with a count of one. The chain employs TRBV28 and TRBJ1-1; 8 positions match TRBD1. Per germline, CDR1 MDHEN and CDR2 SYDVKM. This CDR3 is built from 14 residues. The V gene end was trimmed by 7 bases and the J gene end by 5 bases; junction bases not matched to a gene: 9. Written as DNA, the CDR3 is TGTGCCAGCAAGATAACAGGGGGTGGGACTGAAGCTTTCTTT. Protein: CASKITGGGTEAFF.

The J gene is TRBJ1-1, the V gene TRBV6-5; D is possibly TRBD1 (5 bases). Germline values: CDR1 MNHEY, CDR2 SVGAGI. V dropped 5 bases and J dropped 4 bases, with 11 bases sitting between them. There are 13 residues in the CDR3. CDR3 DNA sequence: TGTGCCAGCAGTAGGCAGGGCCCCACTGAAGCTTTCTTT. It is translated as CASSRQGPTEAFF.

V and J are TRBV19 and TRBJ2-7; no firm D call. The CDR3 has 13 residues. Trimming stripped 3 bases from V and 5 bases from J, with 11 bases between. Germline V gives CDR1 LNHDA, CDR2 SQIVND (reference sequence). The CDR3 region has the DNA TGTGCCAGTAGTATGGATCGGGTCCACGAGCAGTACTTC. Translated, it gives CASSMDRVHEQYF. Supplemented by reference TRBV19 and TRBJ2-7, the full variable domain reads DGGITQSPKYLFRKEGQNVTLSCEQNLNHDAMYWYRQDPGQGLRLIYYSQIVNDFQKGDIAEGYSVSREKKESFPLTVTSAQKNPTAFYLCASSMDRVHEQYFGPGTRLTVT.

The chain uses TRBV27 and TRBJ1-2; TRBD1 might be the D (6 bases). Germline loops: CDR1 MNHEY, CDR2 SMNVEV (reference sequence). This CDR3 has 12 amino acids. The V gene lost 6 bases and the J gene lost 2 bases, with 7 bases spanning the gap. The CDR3 region is CASSRGNYGYTF. In DNA form, the CDR3 reads TGTGCCAGCAGCAGGGGAAACTATGGCTACACCTTC.

This rearrangement joins TRBV18 to TRBJ1-2; 7 bases match TRBD1. This CDR3 spans 14 amino acids. The ends lost 3 bases at V and 7 bases at J; junction bases unmatched: 8. Germline lookup yields CDR1 KGHSH and CDR2 LQKENI. DNA for the CDR3: TGTGCCAGCTCACCCGACAGGGAGTACGGTGGCTACACCTTC. Its translation: CASSPDREYGGYTF.

The gene calls are TRBV10-1 and TRBJ2-7, with 8 bases lining up with TRBD1. J gave up 2 bases and V 3 bases, and 3 bases lay outside the gene matches. CDR3 length: 14 residues. CDR1 WNHNN and CDR2 SYGVQD come from the germline V gene (reference sequence). Here the CDR3 reads CASSDRTGTYEQYF. As DNA, the CDR3 is TGCGCCAGCAGTGATCGGACAGGGACCTACGAGCAGTACTTC.